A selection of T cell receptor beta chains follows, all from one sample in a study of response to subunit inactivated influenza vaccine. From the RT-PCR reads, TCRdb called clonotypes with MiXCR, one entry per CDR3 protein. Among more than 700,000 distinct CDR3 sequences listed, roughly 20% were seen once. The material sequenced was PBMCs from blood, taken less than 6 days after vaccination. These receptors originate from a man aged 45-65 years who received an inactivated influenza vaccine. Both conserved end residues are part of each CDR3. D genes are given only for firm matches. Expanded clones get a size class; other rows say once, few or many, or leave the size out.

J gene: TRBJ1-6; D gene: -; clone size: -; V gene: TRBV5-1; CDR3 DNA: TGCGCCAGCAGCCTCCGGGACGGTCATAATTCACCCCTCCACTTT; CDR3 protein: CASSLRDGHNSPLHF
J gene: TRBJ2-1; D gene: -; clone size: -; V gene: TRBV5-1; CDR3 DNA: TGCGCCAGCAGCTTGGTGGCTCAGGGTAGGAATGAGCAGTTCTTC; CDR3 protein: CASSLVAQGRNEQFF
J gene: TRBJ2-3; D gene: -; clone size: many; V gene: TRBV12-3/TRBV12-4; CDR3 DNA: TGTGCCAGCAGTTTACTAGGACTGAGCACAGATACGCAGTATTTT; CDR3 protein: CASSLLGLSTDTQYF
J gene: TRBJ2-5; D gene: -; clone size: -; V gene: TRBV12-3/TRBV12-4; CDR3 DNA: TGTGCCAGCACTCTTGGGGGTGCCGTACGGACCCAGTACTTC; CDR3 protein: CASTLGGAVRTQYF
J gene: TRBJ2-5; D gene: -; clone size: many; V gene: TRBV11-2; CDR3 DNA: TGTGCCAGCAGCTTGGTGGGGGCGTTGGCAGAGACCCAGTACTTC; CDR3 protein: CASSLVGALAETQYF
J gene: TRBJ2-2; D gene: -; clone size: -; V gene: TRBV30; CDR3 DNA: TGTGCCTGGAGTGTACTAGTCCCTTCCCGGCCCGGGGAGCTGTTTTTT; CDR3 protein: CAWSVLVPSRPGELFF
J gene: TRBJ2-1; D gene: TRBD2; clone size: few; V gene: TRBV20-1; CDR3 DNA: TGCAGTGCTAGAAGGACTAGCGGGTCCTACAATGAGCAGTTCTTC; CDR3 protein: CSARRTSGSYNEQFF
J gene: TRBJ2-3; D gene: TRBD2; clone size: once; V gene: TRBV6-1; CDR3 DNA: TGTGCCAGCAGTGAAGTCGGCGGGGGGGCAGGTGATACGCAGTATTTT; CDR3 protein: CASSEVGGGAGDTQYF
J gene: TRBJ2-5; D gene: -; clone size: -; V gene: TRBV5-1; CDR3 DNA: TGCGCCAGCAGCTTGGGACAACAACAAGAGACCCAGTACTTC; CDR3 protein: CASSLGQQQETQYF
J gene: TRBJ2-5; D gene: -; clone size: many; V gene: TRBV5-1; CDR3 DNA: TGTGCCAGCAGTTTAGGTCAGGGTGGAGAGACCCAGTACTTC; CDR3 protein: CASSLGQGGETQYF